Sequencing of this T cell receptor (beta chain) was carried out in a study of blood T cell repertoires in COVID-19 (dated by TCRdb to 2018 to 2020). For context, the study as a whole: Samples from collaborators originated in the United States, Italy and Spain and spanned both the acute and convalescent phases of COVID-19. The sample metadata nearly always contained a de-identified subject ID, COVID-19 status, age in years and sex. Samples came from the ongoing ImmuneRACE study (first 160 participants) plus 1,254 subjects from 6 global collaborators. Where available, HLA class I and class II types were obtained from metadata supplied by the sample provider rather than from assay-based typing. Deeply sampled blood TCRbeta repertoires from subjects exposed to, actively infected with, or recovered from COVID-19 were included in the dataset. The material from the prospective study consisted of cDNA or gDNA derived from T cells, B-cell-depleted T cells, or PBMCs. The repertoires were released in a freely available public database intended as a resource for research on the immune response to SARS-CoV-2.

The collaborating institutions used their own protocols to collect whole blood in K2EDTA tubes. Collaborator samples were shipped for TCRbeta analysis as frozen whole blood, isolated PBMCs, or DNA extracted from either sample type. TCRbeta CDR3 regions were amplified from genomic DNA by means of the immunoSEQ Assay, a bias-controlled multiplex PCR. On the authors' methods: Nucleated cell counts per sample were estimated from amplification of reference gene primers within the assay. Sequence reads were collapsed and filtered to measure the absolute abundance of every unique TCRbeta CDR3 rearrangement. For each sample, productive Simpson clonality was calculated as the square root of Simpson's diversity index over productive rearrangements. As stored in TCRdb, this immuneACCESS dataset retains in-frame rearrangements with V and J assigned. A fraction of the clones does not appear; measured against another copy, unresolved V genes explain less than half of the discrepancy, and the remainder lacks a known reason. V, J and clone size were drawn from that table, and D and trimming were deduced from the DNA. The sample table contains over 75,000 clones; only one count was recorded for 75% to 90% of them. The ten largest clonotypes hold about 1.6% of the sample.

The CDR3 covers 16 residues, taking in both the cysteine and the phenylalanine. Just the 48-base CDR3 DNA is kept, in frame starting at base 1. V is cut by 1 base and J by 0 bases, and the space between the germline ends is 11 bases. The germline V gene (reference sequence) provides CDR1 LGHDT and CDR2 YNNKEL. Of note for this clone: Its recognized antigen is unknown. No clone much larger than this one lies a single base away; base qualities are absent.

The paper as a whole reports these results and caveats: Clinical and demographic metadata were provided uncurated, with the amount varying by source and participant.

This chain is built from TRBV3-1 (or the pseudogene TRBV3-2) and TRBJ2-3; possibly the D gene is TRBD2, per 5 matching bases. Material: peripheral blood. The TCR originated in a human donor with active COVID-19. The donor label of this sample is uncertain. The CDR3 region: CASSQVLARSTDTQYF. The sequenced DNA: TGTGCCAGCAGCCAAGTTCTAGCCCGGAGCACAGATACGCAGTATTTT.